Listed below are T cell receptor beta chains from one sample, sequenced in a study of blood T cell repertoires in COVID-19. Here immunoSEQ multiplex PCR was the method, and the copy in TCRdb shows in-frame clones only, minus some. This sample carries some 230,000 clones, approximately 83% of them seen once, and the ten largest clones take approximately 7.4%. The material sequenced was peripheral blood. These receptor sequences come from a woman aged 45-65 years with acute or convalescent COVID-19. Each CDR3 is given with its conserved first and last residue. A D gene is named only where the DNA matches it firmly. Part of the rows lack a size; the others show once, few, many or a class for expanded clones.

TRBJ2-1 TRBV27 TRBD2 once CASSLYGTSDIGYGNEQFF TGTGCCAGCAGTTTATATGGGACTAGCGATATTGGGTATGGGAATGAGCAGTTCTTC
TRBJ1-2 TRBV18 - - CASSETVNYGYTF TGTGCCAGCTCAGAGACAGTTAACTATGGCTACACCTTC
TRBJ2-1 TRBV5-8 - - CASSPGSGYNEQFF TGTGCCAGCAGCCCGGGGAGCGGATACAATGAGCAGTTCTTC
TRBJ2-3 TRBV12-5 TRBD2 - CASGHPIAGAGTDTQYF TGTGCTAGTGGTCATCCGATAGCGGGAGCAGGCACAGATACGCAGTATTTT
TRBJ2-7 TRBV27 TRBD2 - CASSSSTSGSYEQYF TGTGCCAGCAGTTCCTCGACTAGCGGGAGCTACGAGCAGTACTTC
TRBJ2-1 TRBV5-4 - - CASRGRGGNEQFF TGTGCCAGCAGAGGTCGGGGAGGCAATGAGCAGTTCTTC
TRBJ1-2 TRBV24-1 - - CATSDLGQYGYTF TGTGCCACCAGTGACCTAGGACAGTATGGCTACACCTTC
TRBJ1-4 TRBV4-2 - - CASSQGSSGNEKLFF TGTGCCAGCAGCCAAGGTTCGTCAGGAAATGAAAAACTGTTTTTT
TRBJ1-6 TRBV30 TRBD1 - CAWSSTGPNSPLHF TGTGCCTGGAGCTCGACAGGGCCCAATTCACCCCTCCACTTT
TRBJ2-1 TRBV10-2 TRBD2 - CASTLAGGYNEQFF TGCGCCAGCACACTAGCGGGAGGGTACAATGAGCAGTTCTTC
TRBJ1-5 TRBV30 - once CAWSGGYNQPQHF TGTGCCTGGAGCGGCGGCTACAATCAGCCCCAGCATTTT
TRBJ1-3 TRBV3-1/TRBV3-2 - - CASSETEGVGNTIYF TGTGCCAGCAGCGAGACTGAGGGGGTCGGAAACACCATATATTTT
TRBJ1-3 TRBV19 TRBD1 - CASSLLRDRASGNTIYF TGTGCCAGTAGCCTACTCCGGGACAGGGCCTCTGGAAACACCATATATTTT
TRBJ1-1 TRBV29-1 TRBD1 - CSVEDFSSFGGQQNTEAFF TGCAGCGTTGAAGATTTTTCGAGTTTTGGGGGACAGCAGAACACTGAAGCTTTCTTT
TRBJ2-7 TRBV3-1/TRBV3-2 - once CASIGDSSYEQYF TGTGCCAGCATCGGTGACAGCTCCTACGAGCAGTACTTC
TRBJ1-1 TRBV2 - - CASSLTGYTEAFF TGTGCCAGCAGTCTAACGGGGTACACTGAAGCTTTCTTT
TRBJ1-5 TRBV3-1/TRBV3-2 - - CASSQASFNQPQHF TGTGCCAGCAGCCAAGCTAGCTTCAATCAGCCCCAGCATTTT
TRBJ1-4 TRBV7-9 - - CASSLAGGPNEKLFF TGTGCCAGCAGCTTAGCCGGGGGGCCTAATGAAAAACTGTTTTTT
TRBJ1-2 TRBV7-2 TRBD1 - CASSFRDRVDGYTF TGTGCCAGCAGCTTCCGGGACAGGGTGGATGGCTACACCTTC
TRBJ2-1 TRBV5-1 - - CASKFQGGEYNEQFF TGCGCCAGCAAATTCCAGGGGGGTGAATACAATGAGCAGTTCTTC
TRBJ1-2 TRBV19 - - CASSIRPGYGYTF TGTGCCAGTAGTATACGGCCGGGGTATGGCTACACCTTC
TRBJ2-7 TRBV2 - - CASSGRVHEQYF TGTGCCAGCAGCGGCAGGGTCCACGAGCAGTACTTC
TRBJ2-3 TRBV29-1 - - CSVEDLEPDTQYF TGCAGCGTTGAAGATTTGGAGCCAGATACGCAGTATTTT
TRBJ2-3 TRBV19 TRBD1 - CASSITRDRGTDTQYF TGTGCCAGTAGTATAACCCGGGACAGGGGGACAGATACGCAGTATTTT
TRBJ1-5 TRBV4-1 TRBD1 once CASSQGGGYSNQPQHF TGCGCCAGCTCACAGGGGGGTGGGTATAGCAATCAGCCCCAGCATTTT
TRBJ2-1 TRBV7-2 TRBD1 - CASSYGQGAYNEQFF TGTGCCAGCAGTTATGGACAGGGAGCCTACAATGAGCAGTTCTTC
TRBJ2-2 TRBV24-1 - - CATKTGASGTGELFF TGTGCCACCAAGACTGGCGCCTCGGGGACCGGGGAGCTGTTTTTT